Listed below are T cell receptor beta chains from one sample, sequenced in a study of T cell clusters in autoimmune cytopenias. TCRdb reprocessed the multiplex PCR reads, with one entry per CDR3 protein and no DNA. The sample holds 14,000 to 15,000 distinct CDR3 sequences. The sample was also reused in another study, on T cell repertoires in aging, cancer and after chemotherapy.

Sequencing was performed on peripheral blood. The receptors shown here come from a human donor in good health. Each CDR3 is given with its conserved first and last residue. The size entry is marked missing in some rows and otherwise reads once, few, many or a size class.

V,J,size,CDR3
TRBV27,TRBJ2-7,NA,CASSGGTGVPYEQYF
TRBV24-1,TRBJ2-1,NA,CATASGYNEQFF
TRBV6-2/TRBV6-3,TRBJ1-2,NA,CASTATDYGYTF
TRBV29-1,TRBJ2-3,medium-sized,CSVVWTSGRDTDTQYF
TRBV15,TRBJ2-7,NA,CATSSGGFYEQYF
TRBV10-3,TRBJ1-4,NA,CATARTGGRDEKLFF
TRBV29-1,TRBJ1-1,medium-sized,CSASLEGLTEAFF
TRBV15,TRBJ1-5,NA,CATSGDLAQPQHF
TRBV19,TRBJ2-6,NA,CASSIDLRRSGANVLTF
TRBV29-1,TRBJ2-5,medium-sized,CSVAVAGNSAETQYF
TRBV27,TRBJ1-5,NA,CASSFNRAGQPQHF
TRBV12-3/TRBV12-4,TRBJ1-5,NA,CASSSTGGAQHF
TRBV6-5,TRBJ2-1,NA,CASSRNSPRLNEQFF
TRBV27,TRBJ2-7,NA,CASSPSGRGYEQYF
TRBV30,TRBJ2-1,NA,CAWSLGGRSSYNEQFF
TRBV19,TRBJ2-1,NA,CASSIAGAPYNEQFF
TRBV30,TRBJ2-3,NA,CAWSWGDTQYF